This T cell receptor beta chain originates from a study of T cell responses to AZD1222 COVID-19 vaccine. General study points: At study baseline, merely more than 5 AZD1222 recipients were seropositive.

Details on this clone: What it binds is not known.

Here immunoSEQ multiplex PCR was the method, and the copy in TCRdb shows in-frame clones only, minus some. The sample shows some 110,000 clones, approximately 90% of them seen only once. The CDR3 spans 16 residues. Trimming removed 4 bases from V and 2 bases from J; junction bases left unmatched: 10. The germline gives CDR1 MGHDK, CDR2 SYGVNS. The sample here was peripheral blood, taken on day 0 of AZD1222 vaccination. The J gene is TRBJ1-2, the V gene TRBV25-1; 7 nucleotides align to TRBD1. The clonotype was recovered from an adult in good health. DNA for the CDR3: TGTGCCAGCAGTGCAGGTTCCGGGACAGTGAACTATGGCTACACCTTC. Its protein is CASSAGSGTVNYGYTF.